This T cell receptor beta chain was captured by sequencing in a study of early T cells in non-severe SARS-CoV-2 infection. Each CDR3 protein is one row after TCRdb ran MiXCR on the 5' RACE reads. The sample has tens of thousands of distinct CDR3 sequences, less than 9.5% seen once. There are 17 residues in the CDR3. The V and J ends lost 5 bases and 1 base, in that order; junction bases with no gene match: 11. Germline V CDR1 and CDR2: MNHNY, SVGAGI (reference sequence). This sequence originates from an adult who was a healthcare worker with PCR-confirmed SARS-CoV-2 infection or an uninfected control (not recorded which). The chain couples TRBV6-6 to TRBJ1-5, with 7 nucleotides matching TRBD1. Sequencing used whole blood. CDR3 sequence reads: CASSDRDSGGSNQPQHF. The CDR3 nucleotides are TGTGCCAGCAGTGACCGGGACAGTGGGGGAAGCAATCAGCCCCAGCATTTT.